The 27 T cell receptor beta chains listed next were all sequenced from one sample in a study of cytomegalovirus exposure and HLA in healthy donors (dated by TCRdb to between 2016 and 2019). The library was made by the immunoSEQ multiplex PCR assay. A mixture of 60 forward primers for TCR Vbeta segments and 13 reverse primers for TCR Jbeta segments was used in the multiplex PCR. TCRdb stores this immuneACCESS table with in-frame sequences only. Part of the clones is absent; in the studies checked, under half of the shortfall reflects unresolved V genes, and no reason is known for the rest. This sample gives some 55,000 clones in total; just under 85% of them show up just once. Over 1.5% of the sample rests with the top ten. Sequencing was done on a sample of PBMCs. The receptors here all came from a man aged 40-49 years in good health and CMV-seronegative.

CDR3 in amino acids: CASESAGTATQYF. CDR3 coding DNA: TGTGCCAGTGAATCCGCCGGGACAGCCACGCAGTATTTT. The chain joins TRBV19 to TRBJ2-3, with 7 bases matching TRBD1. This CDR3 comprises 13 residues. In germline, CDR1 is LNHDA, CDR2 SQIVND (reference sequence). J gave up 9 bases and V 8 bases, and 11 bases lay outside the gene matches.

The V and J genes are TRBV18 and TRBJ2-7; D unclear. V was clipped by 3 bases and J by 0 bases, with 18 bases between them. The CDR3 extends over 17 amino acids. Germline CDR1 KGHSH, CDR2 LQKENI. The CDR3 DNA is TGTGCCAGCTCACCCAATGCGAGTCCACTTAGCTCCTACGAGCAGTACTTC. It yields the protein CASSPNASPLSSYEQYF.

The chain recombines TRBV28 with TRBJ2-3; TRBD1 matches 10 bases. V dropped 5 bases and J dropped 5; count of bases not matched to a gene: 7. Germline-derived CDR1 and CDR2 are MDHEN and SYDVKM. This CDR3 has 15 residues. The CDR3 DNA reads TGTGCCAGCAGTCGTCCCGGGACAGGGGTAGATACGCAGTATTTT. Translation gives CASSRPGTGVDTQYF.

V gene TRBV27 combines with J gene TRBJ2-7; a weak D match, TRBD2 (6 bases). CDR3 length equals 17 residues. The V and J ends lost 7 bases and 2 bases respectively, with 24 bases between them. CDR1 and CDR2 (germline): MNHEY, SMNVEV (reference sequence). In DNA, the CDR3 is TGTGCCAGCATCCATCCCTTTCGCCGGGGGTTAACCTACGAGCAGTACGTC. Its translation is CASIHPFRRGLTYEQYV.

The chain carries TRBV18 and TRBJ2-3, with 10 bases matching TRBD2. The CDR3 has 17 residues. Per the germline V gene, CDR1 is KGHSH and CDR2 is LQKENI. Unmatched junction bases numbered 7, after V lost 3 bases and J lost 1 base. CDR3: CASSPMSGGAGTDTQYF. In nucleotides, the CDR3 is TGTGCCAGCTCACCCATGAGCGGGGGGGCGGGCACAGATACGCAGTATTTT.

The count of this clone is one. The chain is built from TRBV9 and TRBJ2-6; a possible D gene is TRBD2 (5 bases). Trimming took 4 bases from V and 0 from J, leaving 20 bases between them. Germline V gives CDR1 SGDLS, CDR2 YYNGEE. CDR3 length: 19 amino acids. CDR3 coding DNA: TGTGCCAGCAGCTATGGAGACGGGGTTCCCCCCTCTGGGGCCAACGTCCTGACTTTC. The encoded protein is CASSYGDGVPPSGANVLTF.

This clone was seen a handful of times. The chain couples TRBV11-3 to TRBJ2-1, with D tentatively TRBD2 (6 bases). Germline V gene data show CDR1 as SGHNT and CDR2 as YENEEA. This CDR3 has 15 amino acids. The V and J ends lost 5 bases and 5 bases respectively, with 16 bases between them. This CDR3 reads CASSLRDGGNNEQFF. The CDR3 nucleotides read TGTGCCAGCAGCCTCCGGGACGGAGGGAACAATGAGCAGTTCTTC.

The V and J genes are TRBV7-9 and TRBJ1-1, with 7 bases aligning to TRBD1. CDR1 is SEHNR, CDR2 FQNEAQ, per germline (reference sequence). The CDR3 is 14 amino acids. Trimming at V came to 5 bases and at J to 6 bases, leaving 9 bases not matched to a gene. The CDR3 region has the DNA TGTGCCAGCAGCGACAGACAGGGTTCGGCTGAAGCTTTCTTT. This sequence encodes CASSDRQGSAEAFF.

The chain has TRBV29-1 and TRBJ1-5; D perhaps matches TRBD1 (5 bases). Trimming took off 4 bases at V and 0 bases at J, with 13 bases between the two ends. Germline CDR1 and CDR2: SQVTM and ANQGSEA. This CDR3 has 15 amino acids. The CDR3 nucleotides read TGCAGCGTTGGGTTGTCGGGGGATAGCAATCAGCCCCAGCATTTT. Its protein product is CSVGLSGDSNQPQHF.

The chain is built from TRBV7-2 and TRBJ2-3, with TRBD2 as a possible D gene (5 bases). Germline V gives CDR1 SGHTA, CDR2 FQGNSA. The V gene lost 8 bases and the J gene lost 6 bases, with 15 bases spanning the gap. The CDR3 contains 13 residues. The chain's CDR3 is CASEGREIDTQYF. Written as DNA, the CDR3 is TGTGCCAGCGAGGGTCGGGAAATTGATACGCAGTATTTT.

The V call is TRBV19, the J call TRBJ2-1, with TRBD1 matching over 8 bases. Germline CDR1 LNHDA, CDR2 SQIVND (reference sequence). V lost 6 bases and J lost 4; bases outside the gene matches: 8. This CDR3 is 15 amino acids long. Written as DNA, the CDR3 is TGTGCCAGTAGCCCGGGACAGGCATTGTACAATGAGCAGTTCTTC. Protein sequence: CASSPGQALYNEQFF.

The J gene is TRBJ2-5, the V gene TRBV30; 7 bases fit TRBD2. Per the germline V gene, CDR1 is GTSNPN and CDR2 is SVGIG (reference sequence). This CDR3 comprises 15 residues. The trim removed 1 base at V and 4 bases at J, leaving 9 bases unmatched. The CDR3: CAWSAAGGTTETQYF. The CDR3 DNA reads TGTGCCTGGAGTGCCGCCGGGGGGACCACAGAGACCCAGTACTTC.

This clone was recorded many times. The rearrangement uses TRBV2 and TRBJ2-5, with 8 bases matching TRBD2. Trimming removed 3 bases from V and 3 bases from J; junction bases left unmatched: 3. Germline V gives CDR1 SNHLY, CDR2 FYNNEI. This CDR3 region has 14 residues. This CDR3 reads CASSDTSGEETQYF. CDR3 coding DNA: TGTGCCAGCAGTGATACTAGCGGAGAAGAGACCCAGTACTTC.

This clone was detected only once. This sequence joins TRBV21-1 and TRBJ2-7; the table's D call TRBD2 went unverified against the DNA. TRBV21-1 is a documented pseudogene. The length of the CDR3 is 14 residues. CDR3 protein: CASSNIRLYYEWYF. CDR3 DNA: TGTGCCAGCAGCAATATTAGACTTTACTACGAGTGGTACTTC.

This clone was found a few times. The J gene is TRBJ1-5, the V gene TRBV6-1, with 8 bases lining up with TRBD1. This CDR3 comprises 17 residues. CDR1 is MNHNS, CDR2 SASEGT, per germline. V shed 4 bases, J shed 0 bases, and the junction held 8 bases outside the gene matches. The CDR3 is CASSGPPGQVSNQPQHF. The CDR3 nucleotides read TGTGCCAGCAGTGGCCCCCCGGGACAGGTTAGCAATCAGCCCCAGCATTTT.

This clone came up a few times. The DNA for the CDR3 is TGCGCCAGCAGCCATGGGGACCGAGCGGGACATGGGGAGTTCTTC. Translated: CASSHGDRAGHGEFF. J is TRBJ2-1 and V is TRBV4-3; TRBD2 is a possible D gene (7 bases). There are 15 residues in the CDR3. V gave up 3 bases and J gave up 14 bases, with 23 bases separating them. CDR1 and CDR2 (germline): LGHNA, YSLEER.

The chain couples TRBV7-9 to TRBJ2-6; 10 bases are shared with TRBD1. The germline V gene has CDR1 SEHNR and CDR2 FQNEAQ (reference sequence). This CDR3 has 18 amino acids. V dropped 2 bases and J dropped 3; count of bases not matched to a gene: 7. CDR3 in amino acids: CASSLRDRGRVGANVLTF. CDR3 DNA sequence: TGTGCCAGCAGCTTAAGGGACAGGGGTAGAGTTGGGGCCAACGTCCTGACTTTC. Full variable domain (remainder filled in from reference TRBV7-9 and TRBJ2-6): DTGVSQNPRHKITKRGQNVTFRCDPISEHNRLYWYRQTLGQGPEFLTYFQNEAQLEKSRLLSDRFSAERPKGSFSTLEIQRTEQGDSAMYLCASSLRDRGRVGANVLTFGAGSRLTVL.

This clone has a single count. The rearrangement joins TRBV5-4 to TRBJ2-3, with D tentatively TRBD2 (6 bases). CDR3 length equals 15 residues. V was clipped by 6 bases and J by 0 bases, with 14 bases between them. CDR1 SGHNT and CDR2 YYREEE come from the germline V gene (reference sequence). CDR3 in amino acids: CASTPPGLSTDTQYF. The CDR3 DNA reads as TGTGCCAGCACCCCGCCGGGACTTAGCACAGATACGCAGTATTTT.

V is TRBV30 and J is TRBJ2-3, with D perhaps matching TRBD1 (5 bases). There are 13 residues in the CDR3. Per the germline V gene, CDR1 is GTSNPN and CDR2 is SVGIG (reference sequence). V gave up 2 bases and J gave up 1 base, with 7 bases separating them. DNA of the CDR3: TGTGCCTGGAGTATACAGGGCACAGATACGCAGTATTTT. Amino acids: CAWSIQGTDTQYF.

J is TRBJ2-5 and V is TRBV19; unclear D gene. CDR1 and CDR2 (germline): LNHDA, SQIVND (reference sequence). V lost 1 base to trimming and J lost 5 bases, with 2 bases between them. This CDR3 spans 11 amino acids. CDR3 coding DNA: TGTGCCAGTAGTATAGCGGAGACCCAGTACTTC. Its protein product is CASSIAETQYF.

The chain is built from TRBV7-9 and TRBJ2-3; 8 bases agree with TRBD2. The J segment lost 2 bases and the V segment lost 6 bases, leaving 13 bases of the junction unmatched. CDR1 and CDR2 (germline): SEHNR, FQNEAQ (reference sequence). CDR3 length equals 17 residues. The CDR3 is CASRDGGIAGSTDTQYF. The CDR3 DNA reads TGTGCCAGCAGGGACGGTGGGATAGCGGGATCCACAGATACGCAGTATTTT.

The chain uses TRBV27 and TRBJ1-1; 8 bases line up with TRBD1. J lost 4 bases, V lost 7 bases, and 8 bases had no gene match. The CDR3 has 14 amino acids. CDR1 and CDR2 from the germline V gene are MNHEY and SMNVEV (reference sequence). CDR3 residues: CASTPGTGTTEAFF. CDR3 sequence (DNA): TGTGCCAGCACCCCCGGGACAGGCACCACTGAAGCTTTCTTT.

This clone was seen a handful of times. The genes are TRBV7-2 and TRBJ1-5; D is uncertain. Trimming removed 5 bases from V and 6 bases from J, with 11 bases in between. The CDR3 covers 13 residues. Germline CDR1 is SGHTA and CDR2 is FQGNSA. The CDR3 region has the DNA TGTGCCAGCAGCGAAAACAGCGGTCAGCCCCAGCATTTT. Its protein is CASSENSGQPQHF.

This clone was counted only a few times. The DNA of the CDR3 is TGTGCCAGCAGCCGATCAGGGGTCGGCAATCAGCCCCAGCATTTT. Protein product: CASSRSGVGNQPQHF. This chain joins TRBV6-5 and TRBJ1-5; tentatively, D is TRBD1 (6 bases). From germline, CDR1 is MNHEY and CDR2 SVGAGI. The CDR3 sequence is 15 residues long. The V end lost 6 bases, the J end lost 2 bases, and 14 bases lay between the germline ends.

The genes are TRBV5-5 and TRBJ2-1, with D possibly being TRBD2 (5 bases). CDR1 is SGHKS, CDR2 YYEKEE, per germline (reference sequence). With 3 bases removed from V and 9 bases from J, the gap between germline ends came to 16 bases. The CDR3 covers 14 residues. The CDR3 bases are TGTGCCAGCAGCTGGGAGCCGGGTCTCGGTGAGCAGTTCTTC. This translates into CASSWEPGLGEQFF.

The chain combines TRBV9 with TRBJ2-3, with D possibly TRBD1 on 5 matching bases. Germline-derived CDR1 and CDR2 are SGDLS and YYNGEE. The ends were cut back, 3 bases at V and 6 bases at J, with 17 bases in the middle. This CDR3 spans 15 amino acids. The CDR3 loop reads CASSDPSKGLDTQYF. CDR3 nucleotide sequence: TGTGCCAGCAGCGACCCTTCAAAGGGGCTCGATACGCAGTATTTT.

This clone was seen only a few times. In DNA, the CDR3 is TGTGCCAGCAGTGAGGAGGCAGGCTATGGCTACACCTTC. Its protein is CASSEEAGYGYTF. The chain employs TRBV6-1 and TRBJ1-2; D is ambiguous. V was cut by 3 bases and J by 4 bases, with 9 bases left in between. Germline V gene data show CDR1 as MNHNS and CDR2 as SASEGT. The CDR3 totals 13 residues.